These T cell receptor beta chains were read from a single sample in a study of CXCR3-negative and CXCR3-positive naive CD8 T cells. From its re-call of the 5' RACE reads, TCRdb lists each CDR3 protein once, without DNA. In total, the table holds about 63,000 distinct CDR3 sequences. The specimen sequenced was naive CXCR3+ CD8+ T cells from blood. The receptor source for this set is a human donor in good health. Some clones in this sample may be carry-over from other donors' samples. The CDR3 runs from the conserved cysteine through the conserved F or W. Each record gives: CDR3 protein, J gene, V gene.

CDR3aa: CSAREEGYNEQFF
j_gene: TRBJ2-1
v_gene: TRBV20-1

CDR3aa: CASQIPSTGATYEQYF
j_gene: TRBJ2-7
v_gene: TRBV28

CDR3aa: CASSQEGAPRIDTQYF
j_gene: TRBJ2-3
v_gene: TRBV3-1

CDR3aa: CSARGGTSYNEQFF
j_gene: TRBJ2-1
v_gene: TRBV20-1

CDR3aa: CSVDVTDTQYF
j_gene: TRBJ2-3
v_gene: TRBV29-1

CDR3aa: CSVSLAGVDYEQYF
j_gene: TRBJ2-7
v_gene: TRBV29-1

CDR3aa: CASSIEGPDQLGYSNQPQHF
j_gene: TRBJ1-5
v_gene: TRBV19

CDR3aa: CSAPLQPGSYEQYF
j_gene: TRBJ2-7
v_gene: TRBV20-1

CDR3aa: CASSPTVIGSYNEQFF
j_gene: TRBJ2-1
v_gene: TRBV7-9

CDR3aa: CSVLSTSGPYEQYF
j_gene: TRBJ2-7
v_gene: TRBV29-1

CDR3aa: CASSQTLGSSGPKPLYEQYF
j_gene: TRBJ2-7
v_gene: TRBV14

CDR3aa: CASSSIRTGGPSGANVLTF
j_gene: TRBJ2-6
v_gene: TRBV7-9

CDR3aa: CVSSQDWGSSYEQYF
j_gene: TRBJ2-7
v_gene: TRBV4-3

CDR3aa: CASSIWRTENSPLHF
j_gene: TRBJ1-6
v_gene: TRBV6-2/TRBV6-3

CDR3aa: CASSYAGLDSPLHF
j_gene: TRBJ1-6
v_gene: TRBV6-5

CDR3aa: CASSLLTGVYNEQFF
j_gene: TRBJ2-1
v_gene: TRBV7-9

CDR3aa: CSVGLRGDTQYF
j_gene: TRBJ2-3
v_gene: TRBV29-1

CDR3aa: CSVEDDSSSTDTQYF
j_gene: TRBJ2-3
v_gene: TRBV29-1

CDR3aa: CASSHTTPSDTEAFF
j_gene: TRBJ1-1
v_gene: TRBV14

CDR3aa: CASSTGAGGGYEQYF
j_gene: TRBJ2-7
v_gene: TRBV11-2

CDR3aa: CSARGTSQNIQYF
j_gene: TRBJ2-4
v_gene: TRBV20-1

CDR3aa: CASSWVTRHNEQFF
j_gene: TRBJ2-1
v_gene: TRBV11-2

CDR3aa: CASSLGWDTDTQYF
j_gene: TRBJ2-3
v_gene: TRBV7-3

CDR3aa: CASSPGQIYGYTF
j_gene: TRBJ1-2
v_gene: TRBV28

CDR3aa: CASSFRGPSYEQYF
j_gene: TRBJ2-7
v_gene: TRBV13

CDR3aa: CASSSGQSVSYEQYF
j_gene: TRBJ2-7
v_gene: TRBV7-2

CDR3aa: CASSRDADTQYF
j_gene: TRBJ2-3
v_gene: TRBV13

CDR3aa: CASSLTATLRDEQFF
j_gene: TRBJ2-1
v_gene: TRBV5-1

CDR3aa: CASSQVTGVTGELFF
j_gene: TRBJ2-2
v_gene: TRBV4-2

CDR3aa: CASSLVLGETSGRDEQYF
j_gene: TRBJ2-7
v_gene: TRBV11-2

CDR3aa: CSAIAGHSYEQYF
j_gene: TRBJ2-7
v_gene: TRBV20-1

CDR3aa: CASRPYSGDRGTEAFF
j_gene: TRBJ1-1
v_gene: TRBV6-5

CDR3aa: CASSLRQGAGELFF
j_gene: TRBJ2-2
v_gene: TRBV28

CDR3aa: CSAREMGNTEAFF
j_gene: TRBJ1-1
v_gene: TRBV20-1

CDR3aa: CSARDWEGGSNQPQHF
j_gene: TRBJ1-5
v_gene: TRBV20-1

CDR3aa: CASSGLAGYNEQFF
j_gene: TRBJ2-1
v_gene: TRBV10-3

CDR3aa: CASSPTGENSYNEQFF
j_gene: TRBJ2-1
v_gene: TRBV28

CDR3aa: CASSPGQGSDTQYF
j_gene: TRBJ2-3
v_gene: TRBV5-5

CDR3aa: CANAWDRSLGGNQPQHF
j_gene: TRBJ1-5
v_gene: TRBV25-1

CDR3aa: CASTGDRDHEQYF
j_gene: TRBJ2-7
v_gene: TRBV27

CDR3aa: CASSPDASPFLKNEQFF
j_gene: TRBJ2-1
v_gene: TRBV12-3/TRBV12-4

CDR3aa: CASSLSGFNEQFF
j_gene: TRBJ2-1
v_gene: TRBV7-2

CDR3aa: CSVLPGAGHNEKLFF
j_gene: TRBJ1-4
v_gene: TRBV29-1

CDR3aa: CSGGGDYEQYF
j_gene: TRBJ2-7
v_gene: TRBV29-1

CDR3aa: CASTVQGTANTGELFF
j_gene: TRBJ2-2
v_gene: TRBV6-5

CDR3aa: CSARPPGLYTEAFF
j_gene: TRBJ1-1
v_gene: TRBV20-1

CDR3aa: CASSPSDRGPYGYTF
j_gene: TRBJ1-2
v_gene: TRBV7-6

CDR3aa: CASSLRGYNEQFF
j_gene: TRBJ2-1
v_gene: TRBV27

CDR3aa: CASSLGSSGIYEQYF
j_gene: TRBJ2-7
v_gene: TRBV13

CDR3aa: CASSMGVSYEQYF
j_gene: TRBJ2-7
v_gene: TRBV19

CDR3aa: CASRPAGGRVEQFF
j_gene: TRBJ2-1
v_gene: TRBV12-3/TRBV12-4